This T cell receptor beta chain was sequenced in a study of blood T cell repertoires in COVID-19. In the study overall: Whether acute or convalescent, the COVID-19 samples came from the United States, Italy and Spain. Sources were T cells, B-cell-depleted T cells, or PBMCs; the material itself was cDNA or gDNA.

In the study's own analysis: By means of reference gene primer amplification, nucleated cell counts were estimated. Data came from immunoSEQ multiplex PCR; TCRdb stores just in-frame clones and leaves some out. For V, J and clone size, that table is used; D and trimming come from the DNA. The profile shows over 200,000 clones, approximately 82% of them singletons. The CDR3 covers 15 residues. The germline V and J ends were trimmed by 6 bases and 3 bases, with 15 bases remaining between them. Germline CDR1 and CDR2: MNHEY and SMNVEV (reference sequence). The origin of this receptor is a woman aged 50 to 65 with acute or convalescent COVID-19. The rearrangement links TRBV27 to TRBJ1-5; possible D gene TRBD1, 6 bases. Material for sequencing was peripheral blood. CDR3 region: CASRKTGRFNQPQHF. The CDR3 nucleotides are TGTGCCAGCAGGAAGACAGGAAGATTCAATCAGCCCCAGCATTTT.